The present T cell receptor (beta chain) was sequenced within a study of tumor-infiltrating lymphocytes in primary liver carcinoma. Remarks on this clonotype: Its antigen is not known. The junction differs from germline at one of its ends, possibly a read error.

Joint extraction of RNA and DNA used about 17-30 mg of bulk tissue that was unsorted. Patients were treatment-naive with chronic HBV infection. Samples came from superior, inferior, lateral poles and tumor centre. Overall study findings and caveats: Tumors significantly exceeded blood in top-250-clone fraction (p = 0.039). Only about 7.5-25% of top clones spanned all five tumor regions.

This CDR3 is 14 amino acids long. Germline V gene sequence: CDR1 SGHNT, CDR2 YYREEE (reference sequence). Production of TCR beta cDNA used 500 ng total RNA together with a constant-region primer. Three rounds of nested multiplex PCR with slightly modified ARM-PCR produced TCR beta libraries. The first two PCR rounds, around 11 cycles each, used TRBV1-TRBV30 forward primers and a C-beta reverse primer. TCRdb reprocessed the multiplex PCR reads with MiXCR, giving one entry per CDR3 protein. The sample consists of fewer than 75,000 distinct CDR3 sequences, roughly two thirds of them appearing once. Material for sequencing was liver tumor tissue from sampling region 4. Subset given: tumor region T4, right-lateral pole. This chain connects TRBV5-4 to TRBJ2-3; 12 bases map to TRBD2. This clonotype was sampled from a man aged 40-49 years with primary liver carcinoma and hepatitis B virus infection. In nucleotides, the CDR3 is TGTACCAGCAGCTCGACTAGCGGGAGCGATACGCAGTATTTT. Encoded protein: CTSSSTSGSDTQYF.